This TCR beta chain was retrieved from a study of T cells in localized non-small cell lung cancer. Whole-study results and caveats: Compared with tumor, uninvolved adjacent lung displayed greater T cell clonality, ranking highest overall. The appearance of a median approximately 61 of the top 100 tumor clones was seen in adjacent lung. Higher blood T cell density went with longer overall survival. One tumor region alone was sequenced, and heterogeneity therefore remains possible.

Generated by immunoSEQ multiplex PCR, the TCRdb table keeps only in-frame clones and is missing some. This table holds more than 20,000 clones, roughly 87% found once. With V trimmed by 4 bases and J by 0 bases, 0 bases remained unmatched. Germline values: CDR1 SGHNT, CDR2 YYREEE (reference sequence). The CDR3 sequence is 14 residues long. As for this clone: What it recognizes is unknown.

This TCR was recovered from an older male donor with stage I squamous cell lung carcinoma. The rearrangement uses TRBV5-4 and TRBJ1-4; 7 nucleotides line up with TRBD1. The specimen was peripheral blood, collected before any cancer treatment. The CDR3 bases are TGTGCCAGCAGCCAGGGGGCAACTAATGAAAAACTGTTTTTT. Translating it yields CASSQGATNEKLFF.